This T cell receptor (beta chain) was documented in a study of T cell responses to AZD1222 COVID-19 vaccine. General study findings and limits: Two doses of AZD1222 preceded a rise in Spike-specific TCR breadth and depth. CD4 TCRs associated with vaccination spanned spike, dominating at 160-218 and 743-854. Possibly, clonal diversity was underestimated; donors were largely white British and included more females.

The germline gives CDR1 MDHEN, CDR2 SYDVKM. J gave up 4 bases and V 3 bases, and 10 bases lay outside the gene matches. There are 17 residues in the CDR3. Sequencing was performed with immunoSEQ multiplex PCR; in TCRdb, only in-frame clones are kept and a portion is missing. This table has approximately 100,000 clones, about 89% appearing once. With regard to this clone: Its cognate antigen is unknown.

The sequence came from an adult in good health. Sequenced material: peripheral blood, taken on day 0 of AZD1222 vaccination. The chain combines TRBV28 with TRBJ2-3; 10 nucleotides align to TRBD2. This chain's CDR3 is CASSFLASGGGPDTQYF. DNA for the CDR3: TGTGCCAGCAGTTTCCTAGCTAGCGGGGGTGGCCCAGATACGCAGTATTTT.